The 20 T cell receptor beta chains given below trace back to one sample, sequenced in a study of cytomegalovirus exposure and HLA in healthy donors (dated by TCRdb to between 2016 and 2019). Library creation used the immunoSEQ multiplex PCR assay. A mixture of 60 forward primers for TCR Vbeta segments and 13 reverse primers for TCR Jbeta segments was used in the multiplex PCR. TCRdb limited this immuneACCESS table to in-frame rearrangements with V and J called. A share of clones is missing; checked studies link under half to unresolved V genes, and the rest is unexplained. For this sample the table gives roughly 150,000 clones, of which more than 75% were detected only once. About 15% of the sample is taken by the ten largest. The sample was PBMCs. These receptors came from a woman aged 40 to 55 in good health and CMV-seronegative.

This rearrangement joins TRBV2 to TRBJ1-5, with TRBD1 as a possible D gene (6 bases). There are 14 residues in the CDR3. Trimming pared 5 bases from V and 0 bases from J, leaving 8 bases between. Germline CDR1 SNHLY, CDR2 FYNNEI. The CDR3 spells CASSQGYSNQPQHF. The DNA for the CDR3 is TGTGCCAGCAGTCAGGGGTATAGCAATCAGCCCCAGCATTTT.

This clone has more than one count but fewer than ten. The chain joins TRBV2 to TRBJ1-1; perhaps TRBD1 as D (5 bases). The germline V gene encodes CDR1 SNHLY and CDR2 FYNNEI. This CDR3 has 14 amino acids. The V gene lost 8 bases and the J gene lost 0 bases, with 13 bases spanning the gap. CDR3 protein: CASFRQRMNTEAFF. In DNA, the CDR3 is TGTGCCAGCTTTAGACAGCGCATGAACACTGAAGCTTTCTTT. Supplemented by reference TRBV2 and TRBJ1-1, the full variable domain reads EPEVTQTPSHQVTQMGQEVILRCVPISNHLYFYWYRQILGQKVEFLVSFYNNEISEKSEIFDDQFSVERPDGSNFTLKIRSTKLEDSAMYFCASFRQRMNTEAFFGQGTRLTVV.

V is TRBV25-1 and J is TRBJ1-1; D perhaps matches TRBD1 (5 bases). V was shortened by 0 bases and J by 4 bases, with 9 bases between the two germline ends. The CDR3 is 14 residues long. Per germline, CDR1 MGHDK and CDR2 SYGVNS. CDR3 DNA sequence: TGTGCCAGCAGTGAATACAGGGAAGGCACTGAAGCTTTCTTT. This encodes CASSEYREGTEAFF.

The gene calls are TRBV5-6 and TRBJ2-3, with 8 nucleotides matching TRBD1. Germline CDR1 and CDR2: SGHDT and YYEEEE. V dropped 4 bases and J dropped 5; count of bases not matched to a gene: 6. The CDR3 covers 14 residues. CDR3 residues: CASSADRVVDTQYF. CDR3 coding DNA: TGTGCCAGCAGCGCGGACAGGGTTGTAGATACGCAGTATTTT.

This clone was picked up a small number of times. Given a far larger clone just one base away, this is likely a sequencing read error. Other DNA variants within this sample encode the same CDR3. V usage is TRBV30 and J usage is TRBJ2-7, with TRBD1 as a possible D gene (7 bases). This CDR3 region has 14 residues. The V gene lost 8 bases and the J gene lost 4 bases, with 21 bases spanning the gap. CDR1 is GTSNPN and CDR2 is SVGIG in the germline V gene (reference sequence). DNA of the CDR3: TGTGCCACAACAGGGGCCGGGGGTCCTTACGAGCAGTACTTC. As protein: CATTGAGGPYEQYF.

The chain employs TRBV28 and TRBJ2-4, with TRBD1 as a possible D gene (5 bases). The CDR3 is 15 amino acids. The germline V and J ends were trimmed by 6 bases and 0 bases, with 12 bases remaining between them. CDR1 MDHEN and CDR2 SYDVKM come from the germline V gene. CDR3: CASSRQQLAKNIQYF. The CDR3 region has the DNA TGTGCCAGCAGCCGACAGCAACTAGCCAAAAACATTCAGTACTTC.

This clone has a handful of counts. The CDR3 loop reads CASSQVRGLDTEAFF. Here the CDR3 DNA reads TGTGCCAGCAGCCAAGTAAGGGGTCTAGACACTGAAGCTTTCTTT. The chain combines TRBV4-2 with TRBJ1-1; D is perhaps TRBD1 (5 bases). Between the trimmed V and J ends, which lost 1 base and 3 bases, there was a span of 12 bases. The CDR3 extends over 15 amino acids. The germline V gene encodes CDR1 LGHNA and CDR2 YNFKEQ.

The DNA of the CDR3 is TGTGCCAGCAGTGGAGTAGCGGGAGCCGGGGAGCTGTTTTTT. As protein: CASSGVAGAGELFF. V is TRBV6-5 and J is TRBJ2-2, with 9 positions matching TRBD2. Germline V gives CDR1 MNHEY, CDR2 SVGAGI. CDR3 length: 14 amino acids. V trimming: 5 bases; J trimming: 6 bases; junction bases outside the gene matches: 4.

The chain carries TRBV15 and TRBJ1-6; 8 nucleotides align to TRBD1. The CDR3 sequence is 15 residues long. Germline V CDR1 and CDR2: LNHNV, YYDKDF (reference sequence). The V gene end was trimmed by 1 base and the J gene end by 10 bases; junction bases not matched to a gene: 6. Here the CDR3 reads CATSRGQGIRSPLHF. Here the CDR3 DNA reads TGTGCCACCAGCAGAGGACAGGGGATCCGCTCACCCCTCCACTTT.

V usage is TRBV7-6 and J usage is TRBJ2-3, with 9 bases fitting TRBD1. The CDR3 consists of 14 residues. Per the germline V gene, CDR1 is SGHVS and CDR2 is FNYEAQ. Losses at the gene ends were 4 bases for V and 5 bases for J; bases not matched to a gene: 4. CDR3 protein: CASSWTGEVDTQYF. CDR3 nucleotide sequence: TGTGCCAGCAGCTGGACAGGGGAAGTAGATACGCAGTATTTT.

The V and J genes are TRBV28 and TRBJ1-2, with 7 bases aligning to TRBD1. This CDR3 spans 12 amino acids. After removal of 3 bases from V and 8 bases from J, the junction contained 3 bases not matched to a gene. CDR1 MDHEN and CDR2 SYDVKM come from the germline V gene. The CDR3 coding sequence is TGTGCCAGCAGTTTGACAGGGCACGGCTACACCTTC. The encoded protein is CASSLTGHGYTF.

J is TRBJ1-2 and V is TRBV6-6; no firm D call. The V and J ends lost 0 bases and 3 bases respectively, with 8 bases between them. The CDR3 totals 14 residues. The germline CDR1 and CDR2 sequences are MNHNY and SVGAGI (reference sequence). The CDR3 loop reads CASSYSRTDYGYTF. In DNA form, the CDR3 reads TGTGCCAGCAGTTACTCACGGACTGACTATGGCTACACCTTC.

The genes are TRBV11-2 and TRBJ1-2; D not resolved. Trimming stripped 0 bases from V and 5 bases from J, with 10 bases between. Germline V lookup: CDR1 SGHAT, CDR2 FQNNGV. The length of the CDR3 is 14 residues. DNA of the CDR3: TGTGCCAGCAGCTTAGATCCTAGAGGTTATGGCTACACCTTC. Protein product: CASSLDPRGYGYTF.

The chain employs TRBV27 and TRBJ2-1; tentatively, D is TRBD1 (5 bases). V lost 6 bases and J 7 bases, leaving 10 bases between the germline ends. The length of the CDR3 is 12 residues. CDR1 is MNHEY, CDR2 SMNVEV, per germline (reference sequence). This CDR3 is CASRTVENEQFF. CDR3 bases: TGTGCCAGCAGGACAGTAGAGAATGAGCAGTTCTTC.

The CDR3 sequence: CAWSLPNTEAFF. CDR3 bases: TGTGCCTGGAGCCTTCCTAACACTGAAGCTTTCTTT. V is TRBV30 and J is TRBJ1-1; D uncertain. CDR1 GTSNPN and CDR2 SVGIG come from the germline V gene (reference sequence). The V and J ends lost 3 bases and 2 bases respectively, with 7 bases between them. CDR3 size: 12 residues.

The V gene is TRBV5-1, the J gene TRBJ1-4; 7 nucleotides match TRBD1. Germline V gene data show CDR1 as SGHRS and CDR2 as YFSETQ. V was pared by 4 bases and J by 4 bases, with 7 bases of the junction left unmatched. The length of the CDR3 is 15 residues. The CDR3 here is CASSDPRGDNEKLFF. The CDR3 DNA reads TGCGCCAGCAGCGACCCCAGGGGGGATAATGAAAAACTGTTTTTT.

The chain recombines TRBV29-1 with TRBJ1-1, with no clear D. Trimming took 2 bases from V and 1 from J, leaving 17 bases between them. This CDR3 is built from 16 residues. Germline loops: CDR1 SQVTM, CDR2 ANQGSEA. CDR3 bases: TGCAGCGTTGAACCAAAGTTGGCAGGATGGAACACTGAAGCTTTCTTT. Encoded protein: CSVEPKLAGWNTEAFF.

This clone is a singleton in its sample. This chain uses TRBV28 with TRBJ2-1, with 8 bases aligning to TRBD2. This CDR3 has 19 residues. V shed 3 bases and J 8 bases; nucleotides not matched to a gene: 21. The V gene's germline CDR1 is MDHEN and CDR2 SYDVKM. CDR3 nucleotides: TGTGCCAGCAGTTTGTCTTTAGCGGCGGGGGGCTCAATCGGTGATGAGCAGTTCTTC. This sequence encodes CASSLSLAAGGSIGDEQFF.

This rearrangement joins TRBV7-9 to TRBJ1-4; D might be TRBD1 (6 bases). Trimming removed 5 bases at V and 5 bases at J, with 18 bases between. Germline values: CDR1 SEHNR, CDR2 FQNEAQ (reference sequence). This CDR3 has 16 residues. As DNA, the CDR3 is TGTGCCAGCAGCCTCATCGCGGGGGGGGCAAATGAAAAACTGTTTTTT. Translating gives CASSLIAGGANEKLFF.

This sequence joins TRBV19 and TRBJ2-1; TRBD1 is a possible D gene (5 bases). This CDR3 spans 12 amino acids. Trimming removed 2 bases from V and 10 bases from J, with 9 bases in between. Germline values: CDR1 LNHDA, CDR2 SQIVND (reference sequence). CDR3 in DNA: TGTGCCAGTAGTATAACAGGCTGGGAGCAGTTCTTC. It encodes CASSITGWEQFF.